Sequencing of this TCR beta chain was carried out in a study of EBV T-cell therapy then PD-1 blockade in nasopharyngeal carcinoma (dated by TCRdb to the early 2020s). The meaning of the sample's treatment or condition label: AdE1-LMPpoly-expanded autologous EBV-specific T-cell therapy followed by anti-PD-1 nivolumab. With regard to this clone: Its antigen is not yet known. Per-nucleotide qualities are absent, and no much larger clonotype sits a single base away.

Genomic DNA was extracted from sorted cells using the Qiagen DNeasy Kit. The immunoSEQ platform was used for deep sequencing of the TCR beta chain. The source study handled its data this way. Repertoire data analysis was performed with the immunoSEQ Analyzer software. TCRdb stores this immuneACCESS table with in-frame sequences only. Part of the clones is absent; in the studies checked, under half of the shortfall reflects unresolved V genes, and no reason is known for the rest. V, J and clone size were drawn from that table, and D and trimming were deduced from the DNA. Across this sample there are fewer than 25,000 clones, with 84% seen only once. Approximately 31% of the sample rests with the top ten. The TCR comes from a man aged 40-50 years with nasopharyngeal carcinoma. The source material was CD8+ T cells from blood, sampled at roughly day 65 from a patient whose treatment included autologous EBV-specific T cells and nivolumab.

The CDR3 reads as follows: CASRLTSVYQETQYF. The nucleotide sequence is given as TGTGCCAGCCGCCTGACCAGCGTATACCAAGAGACCCAGTACTTC. The chain is made from TRBV6-5 and TRBJ2-5, with no D gene named confidently. In the germline V gene, CDR1 corresponds to MNHEY and CDR2 to SVGAGI. CDR3 length: 15 amino acids, cysteine to phenylalanine. The retained sequence is limited to the CDR3, 45 bases, with the frame set at the first base. Cut back by 8 bases and 0 bases, the V and J ends lie 16 bases apart.